This is a list of T cell receptor beta chains from one sample in a study of CD8+ T cells in alopecia areata. The assay was immunoSEQ multiplex PCR, and TCRdb's table has in-frame clones only and misses some. Among over 85,000 clones listed, more than 65% were seen once. The input for sequencing was CD8+ T cells sorted from blood, taken between weeks 43 and 45, from a patient treated with tofacitinib. The receptors here all came from a human donor with alopecia areata. The CDR3 runs from the conserved cysteine through the conserved F or W. D genes are given only for firm matches. Clone size is given for some rows only: seen once, a few or many times, or a class if the clone is expanded.

J,size,V,D,DNA,CDR3
TRBJ1-4,.,TRBV29-1,.,TGCAGCGCCATGGCTTTTGATGAAAAACTGTTTTTT,CSAMAFDEKLFF
TRBJ2-1,once,TRBV10-3,.,TGTGCCTCAGATCCCGGGGGGCCTTTCAATGAGCAGTTCTTC,CASDPGGPFNEQFF
TRBJ2-3,few,TRBV7-9,.,TGTGCCAGCAGCTTAGGTGGACAGCCATTTAGTACGCAGTATTTT,CASSLGGQPFSTQYF
TRBJ1-2,.,TRBV12-5,TRBD1,TGTGCTAGTGGTTTGGGATTGACAGGGTTTGATGGCTACACCTTC,CASGLGLTGFDGYTF
TRBJ1-6,.,TRBV14,.,TGTGCCAGCAGCCAGAACGTCAGGGCTAATTCACCCCTCCACTTT,CASSQNVRANSPLHF
TRBJ2-3,.,TRBV10-2,TRBD2,TGCGCCAGCAGTGATGGGACGGGGGTCGGGGGGGCCCTAGATACGCAGTATTTT,CASSDGTGVGGALDTQYF
TRBJ2-3,.,TRBV18,.,TGTGCCAGCTCACCTCTTGGGGCCCTTCGCACAGATACGCAGTATTTT,CASSPLGALRTDTQYF
TRBJ1-5,.,TRBV25-1,.,TGTGCCAGCAGTGAAGGGGGCGATTTGTCCCAGCATTTT,CASSEGGDLSQHF
TRBJ2-3,.,TRBV11-2,.,TGTGCCAGCAGCCTCCCAGGCACAGATACGCAGTATTTT,CASSLPGTDTQYF
TRBJ1-2,.,TRBV30,.,TGTGCCTGGAGTGTACCCCAGGGAGTCAGGGGAACGCGGGGCTACACCTTC,CAWSVPQGVRGTRGYTF
TRBJ2-7,once,TRBV29-1,TRBD1,TGCAGCGTTGAAGGTGGAACAGGGGCGGCCTACGAGCAGTACTTC,CSVEGGTGAAYEQYF
TRBJ2-1,.,TRBV13,.,TGTGCCAGCAGCTTAGAATCGGTAGATGAGCAGTTCTTC,CASSLESVDEQFF
TRBJ2-7,.,TRBV7-8,.,TGTGCCAGCAGCCTACTACAGGACTCCTACGAGCAGTACTTC,CASSLLQDSYEQYF
TRBJ1-2,.,TRBV29-1,.,TGCAGCGTTGACGGAGGGCGGGATGGCTACACCTTC,CSVDGGRDGYTF
TRBJ1-1,.,TRBV30,.,TGTGCCTGGAGTGTCGGCAGGCTGACTGAAGCTTTCTTT,CAWSVGRLTEAFF
TRBJ2-7,.,TRBV4-3,.,TGCGCCAGCAGCCAAGATTTAGTGGGGACCAACCTAAACTACGAGCAGTACTTC,CASSQDLVGTNLNYEQYF
TRBJ2-7,.,TRBV10-2,.,TGCGCCAGCAGTGACTTGGGGTCCTACGAGCAGTACTTC,CASSDLGSYEQYF
TRBJ2-7,.,TRBV2,.,TGTGCCAGCAGGCCCCGGGCAGGCCTAGTTGGCTACGAGCAGTACTTC,CASRPRAGLVGYEQYF
TRBJ2-7,once,TRBV5-1,.,TGCGCCAGCAGCTTGGCCCTGGACCGATCCTACGAGCAGTACTTC,CASSLALDRSYEQYF
TRBJ2-2,.,TRBV4-3,TRBD1,TGCGCCAGCAGCCCGACATACAGGGGCGGCACCGGGGAGCTGTTTTTT,CASSPTYRGGTGELFF
TRBJ2-7,.,TRBV30,TRBD1,TGTGCCTGGAAACTTAGAACCGGGACAGCCTACGAGCAGTACTTC,CAWKLRTGTAYEQYF
TRBJ1-1,.,TRBV9,.,TGTGCCAGCAGCGGGAATACGGACAGGAACACTGAAGCTTTCTTT,CASSGNTDRNTEAFF
TRBJ2-7,few,TRBV2,.,TGTGCCAGCAGTGAAGCGCGAGGATACGAGCAGTACTTC,CASSEARGYEQYF
TRBJ1-1,.,TRBV30,TRBD1,TGTGCCTGGAGTTCCCGGGACAGGGTCCCGGGCCATGAAGCTTTCTTT,CAWSSRDRVPGHEAFF
TRBJ2-7,.,TRBV30,TRBD2,TGTGCCTGGAGTCTGAGCGGGGGGGCGGAAGAGCAGTACTTC,CAWSLSGGAEEQYF
TRBJ1-2,.,TRBV7-9,.,TGTGCCAGCAGCCGAACCGGGACGGAAGCTAACTATGGCTACACCTTC,CASSRTGTEANYGYTF
TRBJ2-3,few,TRBV6-4,.,TGTGCCAGCAGTGACTCGGCTAGCTCGGGGACAGATACGCAGTATTTT,CASSDSASSGTDTQYF
TRBJ2-1,few,TRBV19,TRBD1,TGTGCCAGTAGTCCCCAGGGGGCGACCCATGAGCAGTTCTTC,CASSPQGATHEQFF